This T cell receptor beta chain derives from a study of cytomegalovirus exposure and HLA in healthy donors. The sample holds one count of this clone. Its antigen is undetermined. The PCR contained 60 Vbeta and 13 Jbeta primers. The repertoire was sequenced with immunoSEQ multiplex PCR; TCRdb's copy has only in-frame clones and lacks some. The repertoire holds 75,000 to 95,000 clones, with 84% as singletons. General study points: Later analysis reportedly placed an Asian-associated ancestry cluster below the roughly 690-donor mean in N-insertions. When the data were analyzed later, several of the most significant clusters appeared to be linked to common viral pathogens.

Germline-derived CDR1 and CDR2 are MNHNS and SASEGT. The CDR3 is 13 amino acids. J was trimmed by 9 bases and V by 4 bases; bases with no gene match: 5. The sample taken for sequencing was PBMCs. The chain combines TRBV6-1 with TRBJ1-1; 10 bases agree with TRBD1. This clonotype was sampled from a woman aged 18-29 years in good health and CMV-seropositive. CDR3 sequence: CASSGGTGVQAFF. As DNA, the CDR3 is TGTGCCAGCAGTGGTGGGACAGGGGTCCAAGCTTTCTTT.